The 11 T cell receptor beta chains below all came from one sample that was sequenced in a study of blood T cell repertoires in COVID-19. Sequencing was performed with immunoSEQ multiplex PCR; in TCRdb, only in-frame clones are kept and a portion is missing. The sample has 180,000 or so clones, less than 90% seen once. The source material was peripheral blood. The receptors shown here come from an older woman with COVID-19, enrolled during active disease.

In nucleotides, the CDR3 is TGTGCCAGTAGACCTGGGTGGGTATCTAGGGAGAAGTACAATGAGCAGTTCTTC. Translation: CASRPGWVSREKYNEQFF. This chain uses TRBV19 with TRBJ2-1, with D maybe TRBD2 (5 bases). Germline V gene sequence: CDR1 LNHDA, CDR2 SQIVND (reference sequence). The CDR3 length is 18 residues. Deletions cut 6 bases from V and 4 bases from J, with 25 bases between.

The V call is TRBV27, the J call TRBJ2-7; 8 bases align to TRBD1. Germline V gene lookup returns CDR1 MNHEY and CDR2 SMNVEV (reference sequence). The trim removed 8 bases at V and 5 bases at J, leaving 5 bases unmatched. There are 12 residues in the CDR3. CDR3 in DNA: TGTGCCAGCCAAGACAGGGGCAACGAGCAGTACTTC. Residues: CASQDRGNEQYF.

This chain connects TRBV4-1 to TRBJ1-5, with 7 bases matching TRBD1. Germline V lookup: CDR1 MGHRA, CDR2 YSYEKL. V lost 3 bases, J lost 2 bases, and 7 bases stayed unmatched. The CDR3 has 16 residues. The CDR3 bases are TGCGCCAGCAGCCACAGACAGGGAATAGGCAATCAGCCCCAGCATTTT. It is translated as CASSHRQGIGNQPQHF.

Only a few counts were recorded for this clone. This chain connects TRBV5-1 to TRBJ1-2; TRBD1 matches at 9 bases. Germline V gives CDR1 SGHRS, CDR2 YFSETQ. CDR3 size: 15 residues. Germline trimming cut 7 bases from V and 6 bases from J; bases unmatched to any gene: 13. In DNA form, the CDR3 reads TGCGCCAGCGCTCCTGGACAGGGGTATATCGATGGCTACACCTTC. Amino acids: CASAPGQGYIDGYTF.

This sequence joins TRBV7-6 and TRBJ2-7; perhaps TRBD1 as D (6 bases). Looked up from germline, CDR1 is SGHVS and CDR2 is FNYEAQ. The V gene lost 1 base and the J gene lost 1 base, with 11 bases spanning the gap. The CDR3 is 15 residues long. The CDR3 DNA reads as TGTGCCAGCAGCTTAGGTCCCACAGGGTCCTACGAGCAGTACTTC. Residues: CASSLGPTGSYEQYF.

The chain employs TRBV4-3 and TRBJ1-2, with TRBD1 identical over 11 bases. Germline CDR1 is LGHNA and CDR2 is YSLEER. The length of the CDR3 is 17 residues. V was clipped by 4 bases and J by 2 bases; unmatched bases: 9. The DNA for the CDR3 is TGCGCCAGCAGCCCAAGTGAGAGGACAGGGGGCAACTATGGCTACACCTTC. This gives the protein CASSPSERTGGNYGYTF.

This clone turned up a few times. J is TRBJ1-5 and V is TRBV4-3; no clear D gene. Germline CDR1 and CDR2: LGHNA and YSLEER. CDR3 length equals 14 residues. The ends were cut back, 1 base at V and 4 bases at J, with 8 bases in the middle. The CDR3: CASSQVVANQPQHF. The CDR3 coding sequence is TGCGCCAGCAGCCAAGTAGTAGCTAATCAGCCCCAGCATTTT.

V and J are TRBV5-1 and TRBJ1-4; a possible D gene is TRBD1 (5 bases). Trimming cost V 1 base and J 8 bases, with 12 bases left between them. The CDR3 has 14 residues. From germline, CDR1 is SGHRS and CDR2 YFSETQ. The CDR3 DNA follows: TGCGCCAGCAGCTTGTCCCAGGGAAGCGAAAAACTGTTTTTT. It codes for CASSLSQGSEKLFF.

The V call is TRBV15, the J call TRBJ1-1; TRBD1 agrees at 9 bases. V gave up 3 bases and J gave up 4 bases; unmatched junction bases: 6. Per the germline V gene, CDR1 is LNHNV and CDR2 is YYDKDF (reference sequence). There are 15 residues in the CDR3. CDR3: CATSRDRGPLTEAFF. CDR3 bases: TGTGCCACCAGCAGGGACAGGGGCCCCCTCACTGAAGCTTTCTTT.

This chain connects TRBV30 to TRBJ1-1, with a possible D match to TRBD1 (6 bases). The CDR3 length is 13 residues. With 4 bases removed from V and 4 bases from J, the gap between germline ends came to 13 bases. Germline CDR1 reads GTSNPN; CDR2 reads SVGIG (reference sequence). CDR3 nucleotide sequence: TGTGCCTGGACCGGGGGGGGCGGCACTGAAGCTTTCTTT. This gives the protein CAWTGGGGTEAFF.

The gene calls are TRBV24-1 and TRBJ1-2; 10 bases are shared with TRBD1. CDR3 length: 15 amino acids. Trimming at V came to 0 bases and at J to 3 bases, leaving 0 bases not matched to a gene. From germline, CDR1 is KGHDR and CDR2 SFDVKD. The CDR3 bases are TGTGCCACCAGTGATTTGGGACAGGGGGACTATGGCTACACCTTC. Protein product: CATSDLGQGDYGYTF.